A selection of T cell receptor beta chains follows, all from one sample in a study of technical replicates of blood from four donors. Data came from immunoSEQ multiplex PCR; TCRdb stores just in-frame clones and leaves some out. Altogether about 85,000 clones are present, over 90% being singletons, with the ten largest covering roughly 0.25%. The material sequenced was T cells isolated from PBMCs. The receptors derive from a human donor in good health. The CDR3 runs from the conserved cysteine through the conserved F or W. A D gene is named only where the DNA matches it firmly. Part of the rows lack a size; the others show once, few, many or a class for expanded clones.

TRBJ2-6	TRBD1	-	TRBV25-1	CASIPDRGPPGANVLTF	TGTGCCAGCATACCGGACAGGGGACCCCCTGGGGCCAACGTCCTGACTTTC
TRBJ2-7	-	once	TRBV6-5	CASSPGQSYEQYF	TGTGCCAGCAGCCCCGGACAGAGCTACGAGCAGTACTTC
TRBJ1-5	-	medium-sized	TRBV6-5	CASSAGLQNQPQHF	TGTGCCAGCAGCGCGGGACTACAAAATCAGCCCCAGCATTTT
TRBJ2-3	-	-	TRBV6-1	CASVFLTASTDTQYF	TGTGCCAGCGTTTTCCTGACAGCTAGCACAGATACGCAGTATTTT
TRBJ1-5	-	-	TRBV5-1	CASSLGMGPEPQHF	TGCGCCAGCAGCTTGGGAATGGGCCCGGAGCCCCAGCATTTT
TRBJ2-7	TRBD2	-	TRBV6-6	CASSYSSSGNSYEQYF	TGTGCCAGCAGTTACTCGTCTAGCGGGAACTCCTACGAGCAGTACTTC
TRBJ2-7	-	-	TRBV28	CASSSRTATYEQYF	TGTGCCAGCAGTTCTCGGACAGCCACCTACGAGCAGTACTTC
TRBJ1-1	-	-	TRBV19	CASSIGSGLGQANTEAFF	TGTGCCAGTAGTATAGGGTCAGGTTTGGGCCAGGCGAACACTGAAGCTTTCTTT
TRBJ2-3	TRBD2	-	TRBV6-4	CASRDIAGERDTQYF	TGTGCCAGCAGGGATATAGCGGGAGAGAGAGATACGCAGTATTTT
TRBJ1-1	-	-	TRBV7-8	CASSFRPGALVGTEAFF	TGTGCCAGCAGCTTCCGGCCGGGTGCGCTAGTTGGTACTGAAGCTTTCTTT
TRBJ2-1	-	once	TRBV9	CASSVISFDLNNEQFF	TGTGCCAGCAGCGTTATCAGTTTTGACTTGAACAATGAGCAGTTCTTC
TRBJ1-2	TRBD1	-	TRBV6-1	CASSELDRVNGYTF	TGTGCCAGCAGTGAACTGGACAGGGTAAATGGCTACACCTTC
TRBJ2-7	-	-	TRBV7-9	CASSETQGTYEQYF	TGTGCCAGCAGTGAGACCCAGGGGACGTACGAGCAGTACTTC
TRBJ2-7	TRBD2	-	TRBV2	CASTFREGGEQYF	TGTGCCAGCACTTTCCGGGAGGGGGGTGAGCAGTACTTC
TRBJ2-2	-	-	TRBV29-1	CSAGWTGELFF	TGCAGCGCCGGGTGGACCGGGGAGCTGTTTTTT
TRBJ1-1	-	-	TRBV19	CASSILGVGNTEAFF	TGTGCCAGTAGTATACTCGGGGTGGGGAACACTGAAGCTTTCTTT
TRBJ2-7	TRBD1	-	TRBV6-5	CASSPRGYEQYF	TGTGCCAGCAGCCCCAGGGGGTACGAGCAGTACTTC
TRBJ2-5	TRBD2	once	TRBV7-9	CASSFSGSQETQYF	TGTGCCAGCAGCTTTAGCGGGAGTCAAGAGACCCAGTACTTC
TRBJ2-5	-	-	TRBV5-1	CASSFGGVQETQYF	TGCGCCAGCAGCTTCGGCGGAGTCCAAGAGACCCAGTACTTC
TRBJ2-3	TRBD2	-	TRBV15	CATSILGLAGAWGDTQYF	TGTGCCACCAGCATCCTGGGACTAGCGGGGGCCTGGGGGGATACGCAGTATTTT
TRBJ2-5	-	-	TRBV27	CASSPEETQYF	TGTGCCAGCAGTCCCGAGGAGACCCAGTACTTC
TRBJ2-7	-	-	TRBV2	CASSENSYEQYF	TGTGCCAGCAGTGAAAACAGCTACGAGCAGTACTTC
TRBJ2-1	TRBD2	once	TRBV27	CASSLGGRASFF	TGTGCCAGCAGTTTAGGCGGGAGGGCCTCTTTCTTC
TRBJ1-5	-	once	TRBV7-9	CASSPVALNQPQHF	TGTGCCAGCAGCCCAGTGGCATTAAATCAGCCCCAGCATTTT
TRBJ2-1	TRBD2	-	TRBV4-2	CASSRGSHNEQFF	TGTGCCAGCAGCCGCGGGAGTCACAATGAGCAGTTCTTC
TRBJ1-3	TRBD1	-	TRBV28	CASSLISQGAGNTIYF	TGTGCCAGCAGTTTAATTTCGCAGGGGGCTGGAAACACCATATATTTT
TRBJ2-7	TRBD1	-	TRBV28	CASSRPGQSYEQYF	TGTGCCAGCAGCCGACCGGGACAGTCCTACGAGCAGTACTTC
TRBJ2-7	TRBD1	-	TRBV7-9	CASSPDRYEQYF	TGTGCCAGCAGCCCGGACAGGTACGAGCAGTACTTC
TRBJ2-5	TRBD2	few	TRBV6-1	CASKREAWETQYF	TGTGCCAGCAAGCGGGAGGCGTGGGAGACCCAGTACTTC
TRBJ2-6	TRBD1	-	TRBV19	CASRYANRDRGPGANVLTF	TGTGCCAGTAGATATGCAAACCGGGACAGGGGGCCTGGGGCCAACGTCCTGACTTTC
TRBJ1-2	TRBD1	-	TRBV19	CASSMGGQGIYGYTF	TGTGCCAGTAGTATGGGGGGACAGGGGATCTATGGCTACACCTTC
TRBJ2-7	-	-	TRBV6-5	CASSYSWTNPYEQYF	TGTGCCAGCAGTTACTCATGGACTAACCCCTACGAGCAGTACTTC
TRBJ2-2	-	-	TRBV2	CASSSTSFTGELFF	TGTGCCAGCAGCAGTACTAGTTTTACCGGGGAGCTGTTTTTT
TRBJ2-1	-	once	TRBV7-6	CASSSPGDLENEQFF	TGTGCCAGCAGCAGTCCAGGGGATTTGGAGAATGAGCAGTTCTTC
TRBJ2-1	-	-	TRBV6-5	CASSSSSLAYNEQFF	TGTGCCAGCAGTTCGTCCAGTCTTGCCTACAATGAGCAGTTCTTC
TRBJ1-5	-	-	TRBV7-2	CASSLLAAGQPQHF	TGTGCCAGCAGCTTACTCGCTGCGGGGCAGCCCCAGCATTTT
TRBJ2-1	TRBD2	-	TRBV27	CASSLLAGGHNEQFF	TGTGCCAGCAGTTTACTAGCGGGGGGTCACAATGAGCAGTTCTTC
TRBJ2-3	-	once	TRBV7-6	CASSPWGLGASTDTQYF	TGTGCCAGCAGCCCCTGGGGGCTGGGTGCTAGCACAGATACGCAGTATTTT
TRBJ2-1	TRBD2	-	TRBV6-4	CASMTSDNNEQFF	TGTGCCAGCATGACTAGCGACAACAATGAGCAGTTCTTC
TRBJ2-5	-	-	TRBV7-3	CASSLSPRETQYF	TGTGCCAGCAGCTTATCCCCTCGGGAGACCCAGTACTTC
TRBJ1-1	-	-	TRBV14	CASSRRRGSTEAFF	TGTGCCAGCAGTCGACGCCGGGGTAGCACTGAAGCTTTCTTT
TRBJ2-4	-	few	TRBV7-3	CASSPYPAVAKNIQYF	TGTGCCAGCAGCCCCTATCCCGCGGTAGCCAAAAACATTCAGTACTTC
TRBJ1-1	TRBD1	-	TRBV19	CASSIGQGANTEAFF	TGTGCCAGTAGTATCGGCCAGGGGGCGAACACTGAAGCTTTCTTT